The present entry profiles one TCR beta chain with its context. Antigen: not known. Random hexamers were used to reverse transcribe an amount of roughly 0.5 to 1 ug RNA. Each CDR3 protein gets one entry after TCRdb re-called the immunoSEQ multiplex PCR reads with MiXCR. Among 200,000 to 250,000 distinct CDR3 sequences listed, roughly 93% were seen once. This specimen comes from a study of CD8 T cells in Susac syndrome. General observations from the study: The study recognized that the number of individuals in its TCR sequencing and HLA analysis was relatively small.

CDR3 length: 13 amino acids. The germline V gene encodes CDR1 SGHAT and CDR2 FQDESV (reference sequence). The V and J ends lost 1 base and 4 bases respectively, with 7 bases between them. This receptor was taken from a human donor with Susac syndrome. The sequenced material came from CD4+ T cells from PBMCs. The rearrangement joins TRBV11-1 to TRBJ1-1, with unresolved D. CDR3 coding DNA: TGTGCCAGCAGCTTAGTACGGGGCACTGAAGCTTTCTTT. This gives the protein CASSLVRGTEAFF.